This TCR beta chain is from a study of blood T cell repertoires in COVID-19. Assay used: immunoSEQ multiplex PCR; TCRdb lists only in-frame clones, some missing. The sample contains some 64,000 clones, under 80% of which appear only once. At least ten counts were recorded for this clone. The CDR3 consists of 17 residues. Germline values: CDR1 MGHRA, CDR2 YSYEKL. The V and J ends lost 1 base and 0 bases, in that order; junction bases with no gene match: 6. The chain employs TRBV4-1 and TRBJ1-1; 9 bases are a match to TRBD1. Sequencing used peripheral blood. This TCR was sampled from a human donor in a cohort sampled during active COVID-19. CDR3 region: CASSQVGQGSMNTEAFF. The CDR3 DNA follows: TGCGCCAGCAGCCAAGTGGGACAGGGAAGTATGAACACTGAAGCTTTCTTT.